This T cell receptor (beta chain) derives from a study of T cells in Graves' hyperthyroidism and ophthalmopathy. Background on the study: At initial diagnosis, before any treatment had begun, peripheral blood was obtained.

This clonotype has only a few counts. The antigen is unknown. Based on clinical symptoms, serum thyroxine and TRAb, thyroid ultrasound and orbital computed tomography, diagnoses were reached. Broader study findings: Peripheral blood also featured most of the thyroid clonotypes expanded above 0.001.

Trimming stripped 5 bases from V and 6 bases from J, with 19 bases between. The CDR3 spans 15 residues. CDR1 SNHLY and CDR2 FYNNEI come from the germline V gene. Amplification yielded TCR beta CDR3 regions, with RNA transcripts as the source. An initial round of RT-PCR targeting the TCR CDR3 relied on the HTBI primer set. TCRdb re-derived calls from the multiplex PCR reads in MiXCR, one entry per CDR3 protein. The profile shows approximately 400,000 distinct CDR3 sequences, approximately 15% of them singletons. The TCR sequence derives from a woman between 18 and 30 years old with Graves' hyperthyroidism. The gene calls are TRBV2 and TRBJ1-1; D ambiguous. The sequencing input was blood. CDR3 DNA sequence: TGTGCCAGCAGTCCCAGCCGTACACAATCGTCTGAAGCTTTCTTT. Its protein is CASSPSRTQSSEAFF.